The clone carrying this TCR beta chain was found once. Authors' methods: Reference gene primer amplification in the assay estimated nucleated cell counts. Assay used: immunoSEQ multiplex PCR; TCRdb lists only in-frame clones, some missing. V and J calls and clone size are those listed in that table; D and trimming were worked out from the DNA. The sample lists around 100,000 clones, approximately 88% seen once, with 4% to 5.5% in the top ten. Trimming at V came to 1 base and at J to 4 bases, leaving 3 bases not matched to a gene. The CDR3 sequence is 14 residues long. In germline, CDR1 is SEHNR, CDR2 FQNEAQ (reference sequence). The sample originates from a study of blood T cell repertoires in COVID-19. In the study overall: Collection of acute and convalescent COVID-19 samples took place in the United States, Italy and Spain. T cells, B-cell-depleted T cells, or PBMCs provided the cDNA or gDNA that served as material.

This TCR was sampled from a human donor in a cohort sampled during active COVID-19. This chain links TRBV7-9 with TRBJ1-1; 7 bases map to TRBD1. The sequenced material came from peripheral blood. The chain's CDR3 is CASSLEGATTEAFF. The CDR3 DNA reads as TGTGCCAGCAGCTTAGAGGGGGCAACCACTGAAGCTTTCTTT.